This TCR beta chain was recovered during a study of monozygotic twins with inflammatory bowel disease. Germline V CDR1 and CDR2: SGHTA, FQGNSA. The CDR3 runs to 15 residues. Following a re-call of the 5' RACE reads, TCRdb has one entry per CDR3 protein and lacks DNA. The clone table shows 200,000 to 250,000 distinct CDR3 sequences, with the ten largest holding roughly 7.5%. V and J are TRBV7-2 and TRBJ1-3. Sequenced material: blood. This TCR was sampled from a human donor with ulcerative colitis or Crohn's disease, or a healthy co-twin of an affected twin (not recorded which). The CDR3 protein is CASRQDSSSGNTIYF. Based on the CDR3 plus reference TRBV7-2 and TRBJ1-3, the full variable domain is GAGVSQSPSNKVTEKGKDVELRCDPISGHTALYWYRQSLGQGLEFLIYFQGNSAPDKSGLPSDRFSAERTGGSVSTLTIQRTQQEDSAVYLCASRQDSSSGNTIYFGEGSWLTVV.